These T cell receptor beta chains were read from a single sample in a study of blood T cell repertoires in COVID-19. Clones were sequenced by immunoSEQ multiplex PCR, and TCRdb holds only the in-frame ones, with some missing. This table holds a few hundred thousand clones, more than 65% found once. The sample was peripheral blood. The receptors come from a human donor with acute or convalescent COVID-19. The donor label of this sample is uncertain. The CDR3 runs from the conserved cysteine through the conserved F or W. A D gene is named only where the DNA matches it firmly. Clone size is shown for a subset of rows, as once, few, many or a class of expanded clone.

d_call,clone_size,v_call,cdr3_length,j_call,cdr3_aa,cdr3_nt
.,.,TRBV12-3/TRBV12-4,13,TRBJ1-2,CASSQKGLGGYTF,TGTGCCAGCAGCCAAAAGGGGTTGGGTGGCTACACCTTC
.,.,TRBV2,16,TRBJ1-6,CASRVQGKLKNSPLHF,TGTGCCAGCAGAGTTCAGGGGAAGTTAAAGAATTCACCCCTCCACTTT
.,.,TRBV27,13,TRBJ1-3,CASKRAAGNTIYF,TGTGCCAGCAAGAGGGCGGCTGGAAACACCATATATTTT
.,.,TRBV29-1,14,TRBJ1-1,CSVEASTANTEAFF,TGCAGCGTTGAAGCCTCGACAGCAAACACTGAAGCTTTCTTT
.,.,TRBV12-3/TRBV12-4,12,TRBJ2-3,CASRLTTDTQYF,TGTGCCAGCAGGCTTACTACAGATACGCAGTATTTT
TRBD2,.,TRBV10-1,16,TRBJ2-1,CASSARLAGGGNEQFF,TGCGCCAGCAGCGCCCGACTAGCGGGAGGTGGTAATGAGCAGTTCTTC
.,.,TRBV29-1,13,TRBJ2-1,CSVKVGIYNEQFF,TGCAGCGTTAAGGTGGGCATCTACAATGAGCAGTTCTTC
TRBD1,.,TRBV5-4,17,TRBJ1-3,CASSLRSGGQAGNTIYF,TGTGCCAGCAGCTTGCGGTCAGGGGGCCAGGCTGGAAACACCATATATTTT
.,once,TRBV5-4,19,TRBJ1-6,CASSLSRGTIPPPPPPLHF,TGTGCCAGCAGCCTCTCAAGGGGTACGATCCCCCCCCCACCGCCACCCCTCCACTTT
TRBD1,once,TRBV5-5,15,TRBJ2-2,CASSQSGTDTGELFF,TGTGCCAGCAGCCAATCCGGGACAGATACCGGGGAGCTGTTTTTT
.,.,TRBV2,13,TRBJ1-5,CATQLVGNQPQHF,TGTGCCACTCAACTAGTGGGCAATCAGCCCCAGCATTTT
TRBD2,.,TRBV5-8,20,TRBJ2-1,CASSPPNAGASGDRGHEQFF,TGTGCCAGCAGCCCGCCTAATGCAGGGGCTAGCGGGGACCGGGGGCATGAGCAGTTCTTC
.,.,TRBV30,15,TRBJ1-5,CAWHSRGGFNQPQHF,TGTGCCTGGCATTCGCGCGGGGGCTTCAATCAGCCCCAGCATTTT
TRBD2,few,TRBV3-1/TRBV3-2,19,TRBJ2-1,CASSLRTSGGPSSYNEQFF,TGTGCCAGCAGCCTCAGGACTAGCGGGGGGCCGAGCTCCTACAATGAGCAGTTCTTC
.,.,TRBV12-3/TRBV12-4,13,TRBJ1-2,CASSFRYREGYTF,TGTGCCAGCAGTTTTCGTTACAGGGAAGGCTACACCTTC
TRBD1,.,TRBV6-5,14,TRBJ1-1,CASSKDRVTANGFF,TGTGCCAGCAGTAAGGACAGGGTAACAGCGAATGGTTTCTTT
.,.,TRBV7-9,14,TRBJ2-7,CASSSQGLSYEQYF,TGTGCCAGCAGCTCTCAGGGGTTATCCTACGAGCAGTACTTC
TRBD1,many,TRBV27,14,TRBJ2-1,CASSLSTGENEQFF,TGTGCCAGCAGTTTATCGACAGGGGAAAATGAGCAGTTCTTC
.,few,TRBV4-2,13,TRBJ1-1,CASSREGRTEAFF,TGTGCCAGCAGCCGGGAGGGGCGGACTGAAGCTTTCTTT
.,.,TRBV28,15,TRBJ1-2,CASRIPRGLNYGYTF,TGTGCCAGCAGGATTCCGCGGGGGCTCAACTATGGCTACACCTTC
.,.,TRBV27,16,TRBJ1-6,CASSLGWSSYNSPLHF,TGTGCCAGCAGTTTAGGGTGGAGCTCCTATAATTCACCCCTCCACTTT
TRBD1,.,TRBV9,15,TRBJ2-2,CASSVDRGNTGELFF,TGTGCCAGCAGCGTCGACAGGGGGAACACCGGGGAGCTGTTTTTT